These T cell receptor beta chains were read from a single sample in a study of cytomegalovirus exposure and HLA in healthy donors. Produced via immunoSEQ multiplex PCR; TCRdb's table is partial and in-frame only. Seen here are more than 85,000 clones, 65% to 85% observed once, and the top ten hold roughly 5.6%. The sample consisted of PBMCs. These receptor sequences come from a man aged 30 to 45 in good health and CMV-seropositive. Both conserved end residues are part of each CDR3. A D gene is named only where the DNA matches it firmly. Only some rows state a clone size, as once, few, many or a class for expanded clones.

V gene,clone size,J gene,D gene,CDR3 protein,CDR3 DNA
TRBV27,NA,TRBJ1-5,NA,CASSLYYQPQHF,TGTGCCAGCAGTTTATACTATCAGCCCCAGCATTTT
TRBV20-1,NA,TRBJ2-4,NA,CSVLGKNIQYF,TGCAGTGTGCTAGGCAAAAACATTCAGTACTTC
TRBV25-1,NA,TRBJ2-5,NA,CASSPWGDSQETQYF,TGTGCCAGCAGTCCATGGGGGGATAGCCAAGAGACCCAGTACTTC
TRBV6-1,NA,TRBJ2-7,TRBD1,CASRRTGQAYEQYF,TGTGCCAGCAGGAGGACAGGCCAAGCCTACGAGCAGTACTTC
TRBV7-9,NA,TRBJ2-1,TRBD2,CASSPTSALSYNEQFF,TGTGCCAGCAGCCCGACTAGCGCCCTCTCCTACAATGAGCAGTTCTTC
TRBV6-5,NA,TRBJ2-7,NA,CASSYGQALYEQYF,TGTGCCAGCAGTTACGGGCAGGCCCTTTACGAGCAGTACTTC
TRBV2,NA,TRBJ2-1,TRBD2,CASGGTINNEQFF,TGTGCCAGCGGGGGGACTATCAACAATGAGCAGTTCTTC
TRBV25-1,once,TRBJ2-7,TRBD1,CASSESDRVDEQYF,TGTGCCAGCAGTGAATCGGACAGGGTGGACGAGCAGTACTTC
TRBV11-3,NA,TRBJ2-2,NA,CASSLDWWKDSANTGELFF,TGTGCCAGCAGCTTAGATTGGTGGAAGGACTCCGCGAACACCGGGGAGCTGTTTTTT
TRBV6-1,NA,TRBJ2-7,NA,CASSEFPISYEQYF,TGTGCCAGCAGTGAATTCCCTATCTCCTACGAGCAGTACTTC
TRBV10-2,NA,TRBJ2-7,TRBD1,CASAGTVGSYEQYF,TGCGCCAGCGCTGGGACAGTTGGGTCCTACGAGCAGTACTTC
TRBV7-6,few,TRBJ1-1,TRBD1,CASSPTGVAEAFF,TGTGCCAGCAGCCCAACAGGGGTCGCTGAAGCTTTCTTT
TRBV4-2,NA,TRBJ2-3,NA,CASSQEGARLDTQYF,TGTGCCAGCAGCCAAGAAGGGGCCAGGTTAGATACGCAGTATTTT
TRBV7-3,NA,TRBJ2-3,TRBD2,CASSLGGARTDTQYF,TGTGCCAGCAGCCTCGGGGGGGCGCGCACAGATACGCAGTATTTT
TRBV7-8,NA,TRBJ1-4,NA,CASSSLSGLSFEKLFF,TGTGCCAGCAGCTCACTTAGCGGGCTCTCTTTTGAAAAACTGTTTTTT
TRBV5-6,NA,TRBJ2-5,NA,CASSLAGSQETQYF,TGTGCCAGCAGCTTGGCGGGGTCTCAAGAGACCCAGTACTTC
TRBV2,NA,TRBJ2-7,TRBD2,CASRLAGGSYEQYF,TGTGCCAGCAGACTAGCGGGGGGCTCCTACGAGCAGTACTTC
TRBV30,few,TRBJ2-7,TRBD2,CAWSVGGSSYEQYF,TGTGCCTGGAGTGTGGGGGGGAGCTCCTACGAGCAGTACTTC
TRBV5-4,NA,TRBJ1-2,TRBD1,CASSLDRGHNTF,TGTGCCAGCAGCTTGGACAGGGGGCATAACACCTTC
TRBV7-8,NA,TRBJ2-7,TRBD1,CASSLGQGNEQYF,TGTGCCAGCAGCTTAGGACAGGGGAACGAGCAGTACTTC
TRBV11-2,once,TRBJ2-3,NA,CASSLDLSYTDTQYF,TGTGCCAGCAGCTTAGATCTTTCTTACACAGATACGCAGTATTTT
TRBV11-2,NA,TRBJ2-3,TRBD2,CASSLFPPSGGTDTQYF,TGTGCCAGCAGCTTATTTCCCCCTAGCGGGGGCACAGATACGCAGTATTTT
TRBV9,NA,TRBJ2-7,NA,CASSAKGEADEQYF,TGTGCCAGCAGCGCGAAGGGAGAAGCGGACGAGCAGTACTTC
TRBV11-3,NA,TRBJ2-5,TRBD2,CASSLDSTGGETQYF,TGTGCCAGCAGCTTAGATTCCACGGGGGGAGAGACCCAGTACTTC
TRBV5-4,few,TRBJ2-3,NA,CASSYRDDTQYF,TGTGCCAGCAGTTACAGGGATGATACGCAGTATTTT
TRBV19,NA,TRBJ2-5,TRBD2,CASGPGLVIWETQYF,TGTGCCAGTGGTCCGGGACTAGTGATCTGGGAGACCCAGTACTTC
TRBV9,NA,TRBJ1-1,TRBD1,CASSVRSGQGRTEAFF,TGTGCCAGCAGCGTCCGATCAGGACAGGGTAGGACTGAAGCTTTCTTT
TRBV21-1,NA,TRBJ1-5,NA,CASGGWTGKDASNQPQHF,TGTGCCAGCGGGGGGTGGACAGGGAAGGATGCTAGCAATCAGCCCCAGCATTTT
TRBV29-1,NA,TRBJ2-7,NA,CSVVGTLGQYF,TGCAGCGTGGTCGGGACACTGGGGCAGTACTTC
TRBV27,NA,TRBJ2-1,TRBD2,CASSLGGLAGANEQFF,TGTGCCAGCAGTTTAGGGGGACTAGCGGGCGCCAATGAGCAGTTCTTC
TRBV28,NA,TRBJ1-6,NA,CASRQGSHSPLHF,TGTGCCAGCAGGCAGGGGTCCCATTCACCCCTCCACTTT
TRBV10-3,NA,TRBJ1-1,NA,CAISESRGAQVQAFF,TGTGCCATCAGTGAGTCGCGGGGGGCGCAGGTTCAGGCTTTCTTT
TRBV30,NA,TRBJ1-5,NA,CAWSDLGVNQPQHF,TGTGCCTGGAGTGACCTCGGAGTAAATCAGCCCCAGCATTTT
TRBV5-5,NA,TRBJ1-2,TRBD1,CASSLVGTGLYGYTF,TGTGCCAGCAGCTTGGTGGGGACAGGGCTCTATGGCTACACCTTC
TRBV19,few,TRBJ1-1,NA,CASSIGVAGNTEAFF,TGTGCCAGTAGTATAGGGGTGGCAGGGAACACTGAAGCTTTCTTT
TRBV5-1,NA,TRBJ2-5,NA,CASSLGTPRGETQYF,TGCGCCAGCAGCTTGGGGACTCCACGGGGAGAGACCCAGTACTTC
TRBV6-5,NA,TRBJ2-5,TRBD1,CASSYAGTGGQETQYF,TGTGCCAGCAGTTACGCCGGGACAGGGGGGCAAGAGACCCAGTACTTC
TRBV6-5,NA,TRBJ1-2,NA,CASSKGRANGYTF,TGTGCCAGCAGTAAAGGGAGGGCTAATGGCTACACCTTC
TRBV18,NA,TRBJ1-2,TRBD1,CASSLGTGIYYGYTF,TGTGCCAGCTCACTTGGGACAGGGATTTACTATGGCTACACCTTC
TRBV21-1,NA,TRBJ1-5,NA,CASSDNNQPQHF,TGTGCCAGCAGCGACAACAATCAGCCCCAGCATTTT
TRBV7-2,NA,TRBJ2-7,NA,CASSLVLNDEQYF,TGTGCCAGCAGCTTAGTTCTAAACGACGAGCAGTACTTC